This T cell receptor beta chain was captured by sequencing in a study of OX40 agonist ivuxolimab in advanced cancers. Study background: Averaging roughly 60 years in age, with a range of 23 to 79, the cohort was about 85% male. Prior anti-PD-1, anti-PD-L1 or anti-CTLA-4 therapy did not bar entry, and roughly 40% had some. Study-wide findings and caveats: The authors also found low normalized T-cell clonal expansion in some nonresponders. At 0.1 to 3.0 mg/kg, CD4+ and CD8+ blood T cells expanded clonally by week 6.

Profiled with immunoSEQ multiplex PCR; TCRdb holds only in-frame clones, not every one. The table lists 95,000 to 150,000 clones, around 93% of them singletons. V gave up 4 bases and J gave up 4 bases; unmatched junction bases: 6. From germline, CDR1 is SNHLY and CDR2 FYNNEI. This CDR3 is built from 15 residues. On this clone itself: The antigen is unknown.

The chain links TRBV2 to TRBJ1-3; 8 bases align to TRBD1. This sequence originates from an adult with an advanced solid tumor such as melanoma, head and neck, liver or kidney cancer. The sequences come from CD4+ or CD8+ T cells sorted from blood, collected in a trial of the OX40 agonist ivuxolimab. CDR3 bases: TGTGCCAGCAGTGCAGGGGGCGCTCACGGAAACACCATATATTTT. It encodes CASSAGGAHGNTIYF.